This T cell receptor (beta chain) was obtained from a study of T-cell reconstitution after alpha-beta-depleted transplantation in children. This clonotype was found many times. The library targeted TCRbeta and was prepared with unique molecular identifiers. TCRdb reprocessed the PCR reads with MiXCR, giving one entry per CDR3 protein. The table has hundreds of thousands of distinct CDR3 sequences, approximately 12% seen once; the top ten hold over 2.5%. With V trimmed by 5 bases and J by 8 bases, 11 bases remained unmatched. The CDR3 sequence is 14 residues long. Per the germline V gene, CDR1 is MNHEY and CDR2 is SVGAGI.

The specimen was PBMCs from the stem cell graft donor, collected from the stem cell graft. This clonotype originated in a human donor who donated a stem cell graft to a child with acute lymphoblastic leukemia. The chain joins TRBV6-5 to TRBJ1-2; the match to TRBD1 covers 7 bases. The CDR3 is CASSPAPDREGYTF. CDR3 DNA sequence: TGTGCCAGCAGTCCAGCACCCGACAGGGAAGGCTACACCTTC.